Listed here are 22 T cell receptor beta chains from one sample, sequenced in a study of control samples from healthy donors and cancer patients. The protocol was immunoSEQ multiplex PCR, while the TCRdb copy is restricted to in-frame clones and leaves out a portion. Among tens of thousands of clones, approximately 91% were seen once, and the ten largest hold over 8%. What was sequenced was PBMCs. The receptors originated from a woman aged 45-59 years with colorectal cancer.

V usage is TRBV5-6 and J usage is TRBJ1-1; D not certain. The CDR3 is made up of 14 amino acids. The germline V gene encodes CDR1 SGHDT and CDR2 YYEEEE. V was cut by 0 bases and J by 3 bases, with 9 bases left in between. CDR3 residues: CASSLGSRYTEAFF. CDR3 nucleotides: TGTGCCAGCAGCTTGGGATCCAGATACACTGAAGCTTTCTTT.

This clone was counted once. The V call is TRBV27, the J call TRBJ1-6, with unresolved D. V was cut by 3 bases and J by 4 bases, with 4 bases left in between. There are 13 residues in the CDR3. From germline, CDR1 is MNHEY and CDR2 SMNVEV (reference sequence). The CDR3 DNA reads TGTGCCAGCAGTTTCCAGTATAATTCACCCCTCCACTTT. Its protein is CASSFQYNSPLHF.

This chain links TRBV3-1 (or the pseudogene TRBV3-2) with TRBJ2-6; possible D gene TRBD2, 5 bases. Trimming took 4 bases from V and 1 from J, leaving 20 bases between them. The CDR3 has 19 amino acids. Looked up from germline, CDR1 is LGHDT and CDR2 is YNNKEL (reference sequence). CDR3 sequence reads: CASSPEGQAWASGANVLTF. CDR3 DNA sequence: TGTGCCAGCAGCCCTGAGGGCCAAGCTTGGGCGTCTGGGGCCAACGTCCTGACTTTC.

V gene TRBV6-6 combines with J gene TRBJ1-2; 10 positions agree with TRBD1. Trimming cost V 2 bases and J 5 bases; bases outside gene matches: 2. Germline lookup yields CDR1 MNHNY and CDR2 SVGAGI (reference sequence). The CDR3 is 14 residues long. In DNA form, the CDR3 reads TGTGCCAGCAGTTACGGGACAGGGGCTTATGGCTACACCTTC. This gives the protein CASSYGTGAYGYTF.

The V gene is TRBV29-1, the J gene TRBJ2-1, with TRBD1 matching over 7 bases. The ends lost 3 bases at V and 4 bases at J; junction bases unmatched: 3. CDR3 length equals 13 residues. Germline CDR1 and CDR2: SQVTM and ANQGSEA. Here the CDR3 reads CSVDGTVYNEQFF. CDR3 sequence (DNA): TGCAGCGTTGACGGGACAGTATACAATGAGCAGTTCTTC.

J is TRBJ1-2 and V is TRBV5-1, with 8 bases aligning to TRBD1. The CDR3 is 16 residues long. Germline V gene data show CDR1 as SGHRS and CDR2 as YFSETQ. V gave up 4 bases and J gave up 8 bases; unmatched junction bases: 16. The CDR3 loop is CASSGDPVGQGGGYTF. DNA of the CDR3: TGCGCCAGCAGCGGGGACCCCGTTGGACAGGGAGGAGGCTACACCTTC.

The chain employs TRBV28 and TRBJ1-1; 11 nucleotides align to TRBD1. V dropped 4 bases and J dropped 1; count of bases not matched to a gene: 8. Per the germline V gene, CDR1 is MDHEN and CDR2 is SYDVKM. This CDR3 is 17 amino acids long. CDR3 loop: CASSSPGQGAGNTEAFF. CDR3 nucleotides: TGTGCCAGCAGTTCACCCGGACAGGGGGCTGGGAACACTGAAGCTTTCTTT.

The V and J genes are TRBV28 and TRBJ1-5, with a tentative D call TRBD1 (6 bases). The germline CDR1 and CDR2 sequences are MDHEN and SYDVKM. CDR3 size: 14 residues. Trimming stripped 6 bases from V and 3 bases from J, with 12 bases between. The CDR3 sequence is CASRSPGDNQPQHF. DNA for the CDR3: TGTGCCAGCAGGTCACCAGGGGACAATCAGCCCCAGCATTTT.

The V and J genes are TRBV6-5 and TRBJ1-4; D is unresolved. V lost 10 bases and J 2 bases, leaving 11 bases between the germline ends. The CDR3 runs 13 residues. Germline V lookup: CDR1 MNHEY, CDR2 SVGAGI. As DNA, the CDR3 is TGTGCCACGGCTGACGGCACTAATGAAAAACTGTTTTTT. Protein sequence: CATADGTNEKLFF.

The rearrangement uses TRBV7-2 and TRBJ2-5, with 8 bases fitting TRBD2. The CDR3 has 15 amino acids. CDR1 and CDR2 (germline): SGHTA, FQGNSA. J gave up 5 bases and V 6 bases, and 11 bases lay outside the gene matches. The CDR3 DNA reads as TGTGCCAGCAGTCCTGGCGGGGGGAATTGGGAGACCCAGTACTTC. This gives the protein CASSPGGGNWETQYF.

Concerning this clone itself: This same CDR3 is encoded by further DNA sequences in the sample. The chain combines TRBV7-2 with TRBJ1-2; D uncertain. The length of the CDR3 is 13 residues. Germline CDR1 reads SGHTA; CDR2 reads FQGNSA. V gave up 0 bases and J gave up 0 bases, with 2 bases separating them. In nucleotides, the CDR3 is TGTGCCAGCAGCTTAGCCGCTAACTATGGCTACACCTTC. Translation: CASSLAANYGYTF.

In nucleotides, the CDR3 is TGTGCCATCAATTTGGGGGATAATTCACCCCTCCACTTT. Its protein is CAINLGDNSPLHF. The rearrangement uses TRBV10-3 and TRBJ1-6; D possibly corresponds to TRBD1 (5 bases). The length of the CDR3 is 13 residues. Germline assignment: CDR1 ENHRY and CDR2 SYGVKD. V was shortened by 7 bases and J by 5 bases, with 9 bases between the two germline ends.

The chain joins TRBV7-2 to TRBJ1-6; D uncertain. V was cut by 5 bases and J by 14 bases, with 13 bases left in between. Germline assignment: CDR1 SGHTA and CDR2 FQGNSA. This CDR3 region has 12 residues. CDR3 sequence: CASSIDDGTLHF. The CDR3 DNA reads TGTGCCAGCAGCATCGATGACGGTACCCTCCACTTT.

V is TRBV6-5 and J is TRBJ1-1, with TRBD1 matching over 8 bases. Trimming removed 2 bases from V and 1 base from J; junction bases left unmatched: 3. This CDR3 spans 15 amino acids. The V gene's germline CDR1 is MNHEY and CDR2 SVGAGI. CDR3 protein: CASSYGQGSNTEAFF. DNA for the CDR3: TGTGCCAGCAGTTACGGACAGGGATCGAACACTGAAGCTTTCTTT.

V gene TRBV3-1 (or the pseudogene TRBV3-2) combines with J gene TRBJ2-3; D ambiguous. CDR1 LGHDT and CDR2 YNNKEL come from the germline V gene (reference sequence). The CDR3 sequence is 14 residues long. V gave up 2 bases and J gave up 2 bases, with 8 bases separating them. The CDR3 region is CASSQPPSTDTQYF. CDR3 in DNA: TGTGCCAGCAGCCAACCACCTTCCACAGATACGCAGTATTTT.

The chain combines TRBV10-3 with TRBJ2-1; D not resolved. V lost 5 bases and J 10 bases, leaving 18 bases between the germline ends. Germline V gene lookup returns CDR1 ENHRY and CDR2 SYGVKD. This CDR3 is built from 14 residues. The CDR3 spells CAISMSGGFKEQFF. The CDR3 coding sequence is TGTGCCATCAGTATGTCGGGTGGGTTCAAGGAGCAGTTCTTC.

The rearrangement joins TRBV19 to TRBJ1-2; no clear D gene. The CDR3 has 14 residues. Trimming took 3 bases from V and 6 from J, leaving 14 bases between them. Germline CDR1 is LNHDA and CDR2 is SQIVND (reference sequence). CDR3 protein: CASSILETWDGYTF. The CDR3 bases are TGTGCCAGTAGTATTCTAGAGACCTGGGATGGCTACACCTTC.

In nucleotides, the CDR3 is TGTGCCAGCAGCCCCCAAGGATGCTACGAGCAGTACGTC. As protein: CASSPQGCYEQYV. This chain links TRBV7-3 with TRBJ2-7; D is unresolved. With 5 bases removed from V and 3 bases from J, the gap between germline ends came to 11 bases. CDR3 length equals 13 residues. CDR1 and CDR2 from the germline V gene are SGHTA and FQGTGA.

The chain employs TRBV5-1 and TRBJ2-3; TRBD2 matches at 11 bases. Germline V gives CDR1 SGHRS, CDR2 YFSETQ. Unmatched junction bases numbered 5, after V lost 3 bases and J lost 2 bases. The CDR3 totals 16 residues. CDR3 nucleotide sequence: TGCGCCAGCAGCTCCGGGACTAGCGGACTCACAGATACGCAGTATTTT. This encodes CASSSGTSGLTDTQYF.

This chain uses TRBV2 with TRBJ1-6; tentative D call: TRBD1 (5 bases). The CDR3 loop spans 16 amino acids. The germline V gene has CDR1 SNHLY and CDR2 FYNNEI. Between the trimmed V and J ends, which lost 6 bases and 3 bases, there was a span of 15 bases. DNA for the CDR3: TGTGCCAGCAGGACGACAGTGGGGATCTATAATTCACCCCTCCACTTT. Translated: CASRTTVGIYNSPLHF. The full variable domain, rest sourced from reference TRBV2 and TRBJ1-6, is EPEVTQTPSHQVTQMGQEVILRCVPISNHLYFYWYRQILGQKVEFLVSFYNNEISEKSEIFDDQFSVERPDGSNFTLKIRSTKLEDSAMYFCASRTTVGIYNSPLHFGNGTRLTVT.

The V call is TRBV3-1 (or the pseudogene TRBV3-2), the J call TRBJ1-4; a weak D match, TRBD1 (6 bases). V was pared by 4 bases and J by 8 bases, with 17 bases between. The CDR3 is 15 amino acids. Germline values: CDR1 LGHDT, CDR2 YNNKEL (reference sequence). Written as DNA, the CDR3 is TGTGCCAGCAGCCCGGAGACCTCTAGGGGGGAAAAACTGTTTTTT. Translated, it gives CASSPETSRGEKLFF.

The V and J genes are TRBV4-1 and TRBJ2-1, with 11 bases that match TRBD1. Germline V gene sequence: CDR1 MGHRA, CDR2 YSYEKL. CDR3 length: 17 amino acids. The trim removed 0 bases at V and 4 bases at J, leaving 5 bases unmatched. The CDR3 loop reads CASSQDEGTGGYNEQFF. The CDR3 nucleotides are TGCGCCAGCAGCCAAGACGAGGGGACAGGGGGATACAATGAGCAGTTCTTC.